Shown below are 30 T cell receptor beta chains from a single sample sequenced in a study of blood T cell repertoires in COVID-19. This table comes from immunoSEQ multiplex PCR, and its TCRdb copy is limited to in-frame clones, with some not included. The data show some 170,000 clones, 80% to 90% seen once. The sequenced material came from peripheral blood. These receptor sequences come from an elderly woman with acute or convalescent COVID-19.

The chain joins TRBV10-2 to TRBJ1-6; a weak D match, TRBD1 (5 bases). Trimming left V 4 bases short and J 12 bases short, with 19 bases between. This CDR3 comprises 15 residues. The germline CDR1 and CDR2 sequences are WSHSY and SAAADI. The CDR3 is CASSAQTGLIGPLHF. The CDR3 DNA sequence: TGCGCCAGCAGTGCTCAGACGGGACTTATAGGACCCCTCCACTTT.

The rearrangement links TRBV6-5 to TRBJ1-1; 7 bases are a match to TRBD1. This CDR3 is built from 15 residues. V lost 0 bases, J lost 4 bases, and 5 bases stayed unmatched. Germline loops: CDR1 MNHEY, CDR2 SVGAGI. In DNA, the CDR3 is TGTGCCAGCAGTTACTCAGGGGGCCGGGGCACTGAAGCTTTCTTT. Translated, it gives CASSYSGGRGTEAFF.

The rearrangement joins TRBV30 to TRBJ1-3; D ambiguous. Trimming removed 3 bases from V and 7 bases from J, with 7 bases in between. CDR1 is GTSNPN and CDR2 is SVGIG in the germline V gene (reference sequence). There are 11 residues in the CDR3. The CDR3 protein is CAWRTGNTIYF. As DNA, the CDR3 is TGTGCCTGGAGGACCGGGAACACCATATATTTT.

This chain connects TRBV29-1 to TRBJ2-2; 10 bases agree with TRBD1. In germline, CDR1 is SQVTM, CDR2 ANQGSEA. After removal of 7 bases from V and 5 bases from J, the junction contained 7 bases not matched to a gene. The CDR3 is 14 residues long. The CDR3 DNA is TGCAGCGCTCGGACAGGGGGTCGGACCGGGGAGCTGTTTTTT. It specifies CSARTGGRTGELFF.

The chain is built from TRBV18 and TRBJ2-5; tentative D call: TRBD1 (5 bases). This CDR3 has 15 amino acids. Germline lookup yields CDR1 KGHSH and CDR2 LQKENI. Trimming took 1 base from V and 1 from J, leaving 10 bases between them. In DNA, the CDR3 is TGTGCCAGCTCACCACAGTCAGGGCTCCAAGAGACCCAGTACTTC. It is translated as CASSPQSGLQETQYF.

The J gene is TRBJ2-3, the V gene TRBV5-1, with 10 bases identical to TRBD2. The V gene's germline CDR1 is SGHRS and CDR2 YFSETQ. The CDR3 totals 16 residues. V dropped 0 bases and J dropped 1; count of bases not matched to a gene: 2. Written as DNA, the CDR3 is TGCGCCAGCAGCTTGGACCTAGCGGGAGGCACAGATACGCAGTATTTT. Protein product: CASSLDLAGGTDTQYF.

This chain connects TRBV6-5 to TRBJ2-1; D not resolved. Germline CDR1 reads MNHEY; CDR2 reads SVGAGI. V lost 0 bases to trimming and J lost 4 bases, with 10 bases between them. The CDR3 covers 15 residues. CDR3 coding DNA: TGTGCCAGCAGTTACTCCCTAGGATCGTACAATGAGCAGTTCTTC. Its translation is CASSYSLGSYNEQFF.

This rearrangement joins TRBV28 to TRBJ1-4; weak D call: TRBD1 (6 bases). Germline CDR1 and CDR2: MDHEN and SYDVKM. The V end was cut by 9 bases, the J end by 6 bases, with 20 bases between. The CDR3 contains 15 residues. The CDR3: CASTLPLGGDEKLFF. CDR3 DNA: TGTGCCAGTACACTTCCTTTAGGGGGGGATGAAAAACTGTTTTTT.

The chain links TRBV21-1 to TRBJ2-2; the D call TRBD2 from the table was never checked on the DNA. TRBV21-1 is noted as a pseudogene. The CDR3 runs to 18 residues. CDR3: CASSKGQPSESNTGELFF. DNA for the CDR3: TGTGCCAGCAGCAAAGGCCAACCTAGCGAATCGAACACCGGGGAGCTGTTTTTT.

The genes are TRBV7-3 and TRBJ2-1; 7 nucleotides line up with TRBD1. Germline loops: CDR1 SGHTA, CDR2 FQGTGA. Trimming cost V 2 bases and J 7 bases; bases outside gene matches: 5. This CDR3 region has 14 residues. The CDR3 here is CASSLSGRGNEQFF. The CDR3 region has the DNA TGTGCCAGCAGCTTATCAGGCAGGGGGAATGAGCAGTTCTTC.

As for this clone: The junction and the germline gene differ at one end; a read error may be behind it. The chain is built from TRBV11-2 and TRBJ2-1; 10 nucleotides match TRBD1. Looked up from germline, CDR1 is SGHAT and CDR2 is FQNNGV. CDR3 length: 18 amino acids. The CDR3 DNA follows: TGTGCCAGCAGATTAGGACAGGGGGGAGGTTACTCCTACAATGAGCAGTTCTTC. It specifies CASRLGQGGGYSYNEQFF.

CDR3: CASSPPSVTEAFF. The CDR3 bases are TGTGCCAGCTCACCACCGTCGGTAACTGAAGCTTTCTTT. This chain links TRBV18 with TRBJ1-1, with D unclear. Trimming removed 0 bases from V and 5 bases from J, with 7 bases in between. Germline V gene lookup returns CDR1 KGHSH and CDR2 LQKENI. CDR3 size: 13 residues.

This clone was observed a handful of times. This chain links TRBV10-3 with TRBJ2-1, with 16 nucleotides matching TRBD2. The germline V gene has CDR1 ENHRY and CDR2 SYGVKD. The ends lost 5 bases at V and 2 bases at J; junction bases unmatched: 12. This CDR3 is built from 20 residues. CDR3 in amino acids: CAISSRPGLAGGKTYNEQFF. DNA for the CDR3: TGTGCCATCAGTTCACGACCGGGACTAGCGGGGGGGAAGACCTACAATGAGCAGTTCTTC.

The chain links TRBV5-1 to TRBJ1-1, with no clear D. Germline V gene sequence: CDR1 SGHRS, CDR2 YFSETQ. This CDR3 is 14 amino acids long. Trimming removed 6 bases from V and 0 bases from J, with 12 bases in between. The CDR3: CASTTSLMNTEAFF. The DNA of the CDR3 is TGCGCCAGCACTACTTCGCTGATGAACACTGAAGCTTTCTTT.

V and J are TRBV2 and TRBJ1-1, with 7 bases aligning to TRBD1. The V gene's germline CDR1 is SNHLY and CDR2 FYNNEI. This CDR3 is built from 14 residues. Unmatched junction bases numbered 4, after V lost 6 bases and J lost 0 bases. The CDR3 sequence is CASRWDSLNTEAFF. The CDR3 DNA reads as TGTGCCAGCAGATGGGACAGTCTGAACACTGAAGCTTTCTTT.

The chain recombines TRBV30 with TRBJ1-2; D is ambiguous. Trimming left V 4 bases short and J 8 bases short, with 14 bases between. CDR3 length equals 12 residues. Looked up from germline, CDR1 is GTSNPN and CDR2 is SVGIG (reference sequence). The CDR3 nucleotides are TGTGCCTGGAAGAACGACGGCGGCGGCTACACCTTC. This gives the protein CAWKNDGGGYTF.

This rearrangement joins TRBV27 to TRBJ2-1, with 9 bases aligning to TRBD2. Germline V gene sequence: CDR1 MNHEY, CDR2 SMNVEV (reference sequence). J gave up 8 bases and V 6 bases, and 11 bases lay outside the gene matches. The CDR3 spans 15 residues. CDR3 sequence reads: CASRKLAGVRDEQFF. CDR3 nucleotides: TGTGCCAGCAGAAAATTAGCGGGAGTGAGAGATGAGCAGTTCTTC.

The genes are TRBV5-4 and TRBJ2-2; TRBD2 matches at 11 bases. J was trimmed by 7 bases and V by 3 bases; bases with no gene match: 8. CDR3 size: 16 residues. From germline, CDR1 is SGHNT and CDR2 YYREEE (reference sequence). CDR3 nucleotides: TGTGCCAGCAGCTCGCCGACTAGCGGGATGGGCGGGGAGCTGTTTTTT. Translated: CASSSPTSGMGGELFF.

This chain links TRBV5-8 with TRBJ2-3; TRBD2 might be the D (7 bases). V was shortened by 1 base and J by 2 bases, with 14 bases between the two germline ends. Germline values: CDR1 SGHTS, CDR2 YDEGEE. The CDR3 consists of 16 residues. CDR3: CASSLWGGSNTDTQYF. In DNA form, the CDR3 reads TGTGCCAGCAGCTTGTGGGGGGGCTCGAACACAGATACGCAGTATTTT.

CDR3 residues: CATWDRGYEQYF. CDR3 nucleotide sequence: TGTGCCACTTGGGACAGGGGTTACGAGCAGTACTTC. The rearrangement joins TRBV2 to TRBJ2-7; 10 nucleotides line up with TRBD1. Germline trimming cut 10 bases from V and 4 bases from J; bases unmatched to any gene: 4. The CDR3 extends over 12 amino acids. CDR1 SNHLY and CDR2 FYNNEI come from the germline V gene.

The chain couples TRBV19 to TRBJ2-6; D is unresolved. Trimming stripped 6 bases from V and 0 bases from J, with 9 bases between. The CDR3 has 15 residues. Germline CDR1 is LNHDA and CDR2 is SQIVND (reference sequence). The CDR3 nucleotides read TGTGCCAGTAGCACACAGATCTCTGGGGCCAACGTCCTGACTTTC. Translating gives CASSTQISGANVLTF. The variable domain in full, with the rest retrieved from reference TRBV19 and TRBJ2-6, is DGGITQSPKYLFRKEGQNVTLSCEQNLNHDAMYWYRQDPGQGLRLIYYSQIVNDFQKGDIAEGYSVSREKKESFPLTVTSAQKNPTAFYLCASSTQISGANVLTFGAGSRLTVL.

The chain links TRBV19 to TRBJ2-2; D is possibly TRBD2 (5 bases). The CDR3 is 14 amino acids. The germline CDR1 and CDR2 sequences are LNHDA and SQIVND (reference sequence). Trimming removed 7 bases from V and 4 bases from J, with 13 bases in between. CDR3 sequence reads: CASNGVVGTGELFF. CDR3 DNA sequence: TGTGCCAGTAACGGGGTGGTAGGCACCGGGGAGCTGTTTTTT.

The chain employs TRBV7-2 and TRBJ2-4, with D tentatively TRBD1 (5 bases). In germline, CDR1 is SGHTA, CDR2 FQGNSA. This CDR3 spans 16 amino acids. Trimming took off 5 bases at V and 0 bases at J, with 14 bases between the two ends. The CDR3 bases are TGTGCCAGCAGCCCGCAGGGCCTACTAGCCAAAAACATTCAGTACTTC. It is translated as CASSPQGLLAKNIQYF.

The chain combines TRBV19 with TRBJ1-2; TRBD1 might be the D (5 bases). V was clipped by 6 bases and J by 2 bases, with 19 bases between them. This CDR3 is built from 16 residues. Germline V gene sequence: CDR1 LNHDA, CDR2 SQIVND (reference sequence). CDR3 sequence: CASSETGPPWNYGYTF. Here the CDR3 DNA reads TGTGCCAGTAGCGAAACAGGACCGCCTTGGAACTATGGCTACACCTTC.

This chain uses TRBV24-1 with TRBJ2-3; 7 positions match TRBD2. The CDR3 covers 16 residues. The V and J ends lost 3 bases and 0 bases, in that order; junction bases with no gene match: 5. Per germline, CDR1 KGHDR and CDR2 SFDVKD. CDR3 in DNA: TGTGCCACCAGTGATCCTAGCGGCTACAGCACAGATACGCAGTATTTT. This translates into CATSDPSGYSTDTQYF.

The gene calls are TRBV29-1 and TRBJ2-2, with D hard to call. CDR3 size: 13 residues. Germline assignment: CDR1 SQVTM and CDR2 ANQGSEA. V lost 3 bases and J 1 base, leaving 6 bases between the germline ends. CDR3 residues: CSVEFKNTGELFF. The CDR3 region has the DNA TGCAGCGTTGAGTTCAAGAACACCGGGGAGCTGTTTTTT.

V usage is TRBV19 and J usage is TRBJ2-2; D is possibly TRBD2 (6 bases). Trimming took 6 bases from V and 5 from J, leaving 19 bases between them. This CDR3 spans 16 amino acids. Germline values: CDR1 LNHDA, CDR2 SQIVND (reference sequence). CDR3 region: CASSRLVFGGTGELFF. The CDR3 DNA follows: TGTGCCAGTAGCCGACTAGTATTTGGGGGAACCGGGGAGCTGTTTTTT.

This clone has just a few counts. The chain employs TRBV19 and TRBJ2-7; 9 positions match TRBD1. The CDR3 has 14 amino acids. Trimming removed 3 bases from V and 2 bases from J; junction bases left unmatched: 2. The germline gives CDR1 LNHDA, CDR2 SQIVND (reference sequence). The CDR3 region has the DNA TGTGCCAGTAGTATGGGACAGGGAGCCTACGAGCAGTACTTC. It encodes CASSMGQGAYEQYF.

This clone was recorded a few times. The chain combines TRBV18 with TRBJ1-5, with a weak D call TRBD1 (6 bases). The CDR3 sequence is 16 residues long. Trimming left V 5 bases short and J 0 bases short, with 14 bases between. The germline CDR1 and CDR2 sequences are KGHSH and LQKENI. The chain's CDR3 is CASSSGQPNSNQPQHF. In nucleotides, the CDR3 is TGTGCCAGCTCATCAGGACAGCCAAATAGCAATCAGCCCCAGCATTTT.

Here the CDR3 DNA reads TGCGCCAGCAGCCTGGCTACGACGAACACCGGGGAGCTGTTTTTT. It codes for CASSLATTNTGELFF. This chain uses TRBV5-1 with TRBJ2-2, with D hard to call. The CDR3 has 15 residues. Trimming removed 4 bases at V and 0 bases at J, with 10 bases between. Germline assignment: CDR1 SGHRS and CDR2 YFSETQ.